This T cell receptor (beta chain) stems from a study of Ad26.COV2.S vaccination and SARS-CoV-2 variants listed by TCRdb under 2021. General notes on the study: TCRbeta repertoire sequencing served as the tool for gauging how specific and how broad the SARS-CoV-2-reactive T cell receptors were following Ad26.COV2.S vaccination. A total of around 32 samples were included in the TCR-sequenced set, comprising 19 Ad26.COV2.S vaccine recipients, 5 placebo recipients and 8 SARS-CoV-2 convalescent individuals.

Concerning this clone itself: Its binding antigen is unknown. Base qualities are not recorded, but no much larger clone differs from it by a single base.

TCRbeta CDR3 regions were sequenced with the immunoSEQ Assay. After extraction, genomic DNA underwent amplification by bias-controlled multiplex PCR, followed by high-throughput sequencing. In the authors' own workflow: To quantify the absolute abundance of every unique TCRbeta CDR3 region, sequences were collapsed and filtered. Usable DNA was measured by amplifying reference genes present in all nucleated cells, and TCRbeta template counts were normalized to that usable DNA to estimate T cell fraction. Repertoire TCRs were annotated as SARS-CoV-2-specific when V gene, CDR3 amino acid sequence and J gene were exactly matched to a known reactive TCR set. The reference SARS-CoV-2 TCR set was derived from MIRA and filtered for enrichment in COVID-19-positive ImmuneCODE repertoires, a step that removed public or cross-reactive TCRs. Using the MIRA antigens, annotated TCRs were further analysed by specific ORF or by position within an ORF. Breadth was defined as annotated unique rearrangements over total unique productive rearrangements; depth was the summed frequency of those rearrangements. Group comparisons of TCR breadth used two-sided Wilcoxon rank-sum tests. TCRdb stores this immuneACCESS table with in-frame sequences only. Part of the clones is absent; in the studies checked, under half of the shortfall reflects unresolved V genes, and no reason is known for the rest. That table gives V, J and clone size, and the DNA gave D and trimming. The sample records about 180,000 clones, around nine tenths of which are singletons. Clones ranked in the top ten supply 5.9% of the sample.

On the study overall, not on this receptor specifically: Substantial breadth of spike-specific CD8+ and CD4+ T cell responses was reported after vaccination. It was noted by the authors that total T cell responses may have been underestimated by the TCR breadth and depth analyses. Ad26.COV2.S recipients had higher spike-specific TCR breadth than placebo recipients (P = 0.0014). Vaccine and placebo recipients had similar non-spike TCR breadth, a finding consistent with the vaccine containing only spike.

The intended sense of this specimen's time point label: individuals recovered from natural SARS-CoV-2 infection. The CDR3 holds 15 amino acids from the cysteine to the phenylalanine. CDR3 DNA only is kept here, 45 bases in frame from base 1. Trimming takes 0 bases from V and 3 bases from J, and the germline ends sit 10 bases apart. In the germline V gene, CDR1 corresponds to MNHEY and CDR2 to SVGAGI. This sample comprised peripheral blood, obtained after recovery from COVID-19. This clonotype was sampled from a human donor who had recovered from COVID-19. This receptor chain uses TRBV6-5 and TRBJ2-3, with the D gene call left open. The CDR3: CASSYSKGRTDTQYF. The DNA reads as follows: TGTGCCAGCAGTTACTCGAAGGGTAGAACAGATACGCAGTATTTT.